This T cell receptor beta chain was profiled in a study of cytomegalovirus exposure and HLA in healthy donors. Germline CDR1 SEHNR, CDR2 FQNEAQ (reference sequence). V was clipped by 1 base and J by 3 bases; unmatched bases: 2. CDR3 length equals 14 residues. PCR was performed using 60 Vbeta and 13 Jbeta primers. Sequencing used immunoSEQ multiplex PCR; TCRdb keeps in-frame clones, though not all of them. Of 150,000 to 200,000 clones listed, almost 80% were seen once; the top ten hold around 0.97%. The source is a woman aged 45-65 years in good health and CMV-seropositive. The chain recombines TRBV7-9 with TRBJ2-7, with TRBD2 identical over 8 bases. The sequencing input was PBMCs. CDR3 in amino acids: CASSLVSGNYEQYF. The CDR3 coding sequence is TGTGCCAGCAGCTTAGTTAGCGGGAACTACGAGCAGTACTTC.